This paragraph covers one T cell receptor (beta chain) sequence. V shed 6 bases and J 3 bases; nucleotides not matched to a gene: 3. The germline gives CDR1 LNHDA, CDR2 SQIVND (reference sequence). This CDR3 has 13 amino acids. This entry comes from a study of OX40 agonist ivuxolimab in advanced cancers. Produced via immunoSEQ multiplex PCR; TCRdb's table is partial and in-frame only. The repertoire includes 82,000 or so clones, around nine tenths of them detected once, and 1.1% sits in the top ten. The sample consisted of CD4+ or CD8+ T cells sorted from blood, taken in a trial of the OX40 agonist ivuxolimab. The clonotype comes from an adult with an advanced solid tumor such as melanoma, head and neck, liver or kidney cancer. V usage is TRBV19 and J usage is TRBJ2-7; 9 bases line up with TRBD1. The CDR3 bases are TGTGCCAGTAGGCTGGACAGGGGCTACGAGCAGTACTTC. This translates into CASRLDRGYEQYF.